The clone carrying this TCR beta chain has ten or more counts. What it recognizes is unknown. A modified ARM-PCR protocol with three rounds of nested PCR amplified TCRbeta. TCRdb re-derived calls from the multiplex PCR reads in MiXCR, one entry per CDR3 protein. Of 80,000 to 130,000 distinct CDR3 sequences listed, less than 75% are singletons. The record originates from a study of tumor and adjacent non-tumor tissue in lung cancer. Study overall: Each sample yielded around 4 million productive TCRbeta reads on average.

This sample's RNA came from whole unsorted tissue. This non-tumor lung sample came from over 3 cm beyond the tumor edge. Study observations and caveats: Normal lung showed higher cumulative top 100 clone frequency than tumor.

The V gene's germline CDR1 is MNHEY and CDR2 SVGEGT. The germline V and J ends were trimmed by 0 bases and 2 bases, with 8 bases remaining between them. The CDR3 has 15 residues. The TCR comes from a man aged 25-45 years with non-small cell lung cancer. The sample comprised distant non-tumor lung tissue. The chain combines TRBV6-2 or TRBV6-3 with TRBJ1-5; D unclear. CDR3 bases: TGTGCCAGCAGTTACTCGCGATGGGGCAATCAGCCCCAGCATTTT. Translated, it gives CASSYSRWGNQPQHF.